These 3 T cell receptor beta chains came from one sample sequenced in a study of Ad26.COV2.S vaccination and SARS-CoV-2 variants (dated by TCRdb to about 2021). The treatment or condition label, as the study defines it: 19 received Ad26.COV2.S at low or high dose, single or two shots; roughly five received placebo; per-sample allocation not given. For vaccine and placebo recipients, the sequenced repertoires came from samples collected on day 63 after the first injection. Library preparation employed the immunoSEQ multiplex PCR assay. In TCRdb, the immuneACCESS table is reduced to in-frame sequences with V and J assigned. These tables do not hold every clone; where another copy was compared, an unresolved V gene accounts for under half, and the others remain unexplained. This sample is represented by about half a million clones; 70% to 90% of them were singletons. Roughly 1.7% of the sample is in the top ten clones.

The sample was peripheral blood, taken in a trial of Ad26.COV2.S vaccine versus placebo. The receptors were sampled from a person between 18 and 60 years old who received the Ad26.COV2.S COVID-19 vaccine or a placebo.

This clone occurred a few times. The chain links TRBV19 to TRBJ2-5; D not certain. In germline, CDR1 is LNHDA, CDR2 SQIVND (reference sequence). Trimming pared 3 bases from V and 1 base from J, leaving 6 bases between. The CDR3 length is 13 residues. CDR3: CASSIKGQETQYF. For the CDR3, the DNA is TGTGCCAGTAGTATTAAGGGCCAAGAGACCCAGTACTTC.

This clone was observed a few times. The V and J genes are TRBV19 and TRBJ1-1, with D hard to call. The CDR3 spans 18 residues. V was trimmed by 0 bases and J by 1 base, leaving 18 bases between them. Germline assignment: CDR1 LNHDA and CDR2 SQIVND (reference sequence). The CDR3 bases are TGTGCCAGTAGTATAGATCGTCGGAGAACCAGCAAGAACACTGAAGCTTTCTTT. Protein: CASSIDRRRTSKNTEAFF.

The chain combines TRBV27 with TRBJ2-7; TRBD1 matches 8 bases. With V trimmed by 2 bases and J by 3 bases, 6 bases remained unmatched. The CDR3 extends over 15 amino acids. Per the germline V gene, CDR1 is MNHEY and CDR2 is SMNVEV (reference sequence). The chain's CDR3 is CASSLGTGFNYEQYF. CDR3 bases: TGTGCCAGCAGTTTAGGGACAGGCTTTAACTACGAGCAGTACTTC.